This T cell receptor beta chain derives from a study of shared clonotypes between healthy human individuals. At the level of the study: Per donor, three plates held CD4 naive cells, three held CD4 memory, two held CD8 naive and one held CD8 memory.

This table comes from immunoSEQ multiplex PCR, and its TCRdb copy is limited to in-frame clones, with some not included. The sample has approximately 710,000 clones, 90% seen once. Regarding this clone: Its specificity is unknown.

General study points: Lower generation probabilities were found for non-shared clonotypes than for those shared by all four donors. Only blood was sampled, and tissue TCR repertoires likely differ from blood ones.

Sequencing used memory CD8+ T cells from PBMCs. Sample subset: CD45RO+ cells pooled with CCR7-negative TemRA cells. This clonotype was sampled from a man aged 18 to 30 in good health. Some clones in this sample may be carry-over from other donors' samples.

The CDR3 nucleotides are TGTGCCATCACTGCCGGGACTAGCGGCGAGCAGTACTTC. Its translation: CAITAGTSGEQYF. The genes are TRBV10-3 and TRBJ2-7; 11 bases fit TRBD2. There are 13 residues in the CDR3. V gave up 7 bases and J gave up 6 bases; unmatched junction bases: 5. The germline V gene encodes CDR1 ENHRY and CDR2 SYGVKD.